These T cell receptor beta chains were read from a single sample in a study of human T cells and chemical hapten exposure. One entry per CDR3 protein results from TCRdb running MiXCR on the RACE reads. Found here are a few hundred thousand distinct CDR3 sequences, around 5.5% of them singletons; the top ten hold over 7%. Sequencing was performed on whole blood, taken in connection with sensitization to the hapten diphenylcyclopropenone (DPC). These receptors were collected from a young woman with alopecia areata. Some clones in this sample may be carry-over from other donors' samples. CDR3s include the opening cysteine and the closing phenylalanine or tryptophan. D genes are given only for firm matches. Clone size is not always given. Where it is, it says once, few, many or a class for expanded clones.

CDR3aa: CASSLDGVAGQETQYF; CDR3nt: TGCGCCAGCAGCTTGGACGGCGTGGCGGGGCAGGAGACCCAGTACTTC; len: 16; abundance: few; d_gene: .; v_gene: TRBV5-1; j_gene: TRBJ2-5
CDR3aa: CASSPQSGPTDTQYF; CDR3nt: TGTGCCAGCAGCCCGCAGTCAGGGCCGACAGATACGCAGTATTTT; len: 15; abundance: .; d_gene: .; v_gene: TRBV7-9; j_gene: TRBJ2-3
CDR3aa: CASSIREGNTEAFF; CDR3nt: TGCGCCAGCAGCATCAGGGAGGGGAACACTGAAGCTTTCTTT; len: 14; abundance: .; d_gene: .; v_gene: TRBV5-1; j_gene: TRBJ1-1
CDR3aa: CATKPGRESAEAFF; CDR3nt: TGTGCCACCAAACCGGGGAGGGAGTCCGCTGAAGCTTTCTTT; len: 14; abundance: many; d_gene: .; v_gene: TRBV9; j_gene: TRBJ1-1
CDR3aa: CASSILKSSGGYNEQFF; CDR3nt: TGTGCCAGTAGTATCTTAAAGAGTAGCGGGGGATACAATGAGCAGTTCTTC; len: 17; abundance: .; d_gene: TRBD2; v_gene: TRBV19; j_gene: TRBJ2-1
CDR3aa: CASSPLTGVQPQHF; CDR3nt: TGTGCCAGCAGCCCCCTGACAGGGGTTCAGCCCCAGCATTTT; len: 14; abundance: many; d_gene: TRBD1; v_gene: TRBV12-3/TRBV12-4; j_gene: TRBJ1-5
CDR3aa: CASSYSLSGTQYF; CDR3nt: TGTGCCAGCAGTTACTCCCTTTCAGGGACCCAGTACTTC; len: 13; abundance: .; d_gene: .; v_gene: TRBV6-5; j_gene: TRBJ2-5
CDR3aa: CASSGRTSGGQVEQFF; CDR3nt: TGTGCCAGCAGCGGACGGACTAGCGGGGGGCAGGTTGAGCAGTTCTTC; len: 16; abundance: many; d_gene: TRBD2; v_gene: TRBV9; j_gene: TRBJ2-1
CDR3aa: CSVGRQTQETQYF; CDR3nt: TGCAGCGTTGGGCGACAGACACAAGAGACCCAGTACTTC; len: 13; abundance: .; d_gene: .; v_gene: TRBV29-1; j_gene: TRBJ2-5
CDR3aa: CASSVIILTDTQYF; CDR3nt: TGTGCCAGCAGCGTGATTATACTCACAGATACGCAGTATTTT; len: 14; abundance: .; d_gene: .; v_gene: TRBV9; j_gene: TRBJ2-3
CDR3aa: CSAPKAGKETQYF; CDR3nt: TGCAGTGCTCCCAAGGCAGGGAAAGAGACCCAGTACTTC; len: 13; abundance: few; d_gene: .; v_gene: TRBV20-1; j_gene: TRBJ2-5
CDR3aa: CASSRSGTSGGNTDTQYF; CDR3nt: TGTGCCAGCAGCAGGTCGGGGACTAGCGGGGGGAATACAGATACGCAGTATTTT; len: 18; abundance: many; d_gene: TRBD2; v_gene: TRBV11-2; j_gene: TRBJ2-3
CDR3aa: CATSSGFTDTGELFF; CDR3nt: TGTGCCACCAGTTCGGGGTTCACGGACACCGGGGAGCTGTTTTTT; len: 15; abundance: few; d_gene: .; v_gene: TRBV24-1; j_gene: TRBJ2-2
CDR3aa: CASSFKGLGREF; CDR3nt: TGTGCCAGCAGTTTCAAAGGACTAGGAAGGGAGTTC; len: 12; abundance: .; d_gene: TRBD2; v_gene: TRBV6-2/TRBV6-3; j_gene: TRBJ2-5
CDR3aa: CASSPPGAAYGYTF; CDR3nt: TGTGCCAGCAGCCCCCCCGGGGCAGCCTATGGCTACACCTTC; len: 14; abundance: .; d_gene: .; v_gene: TRBV7-9; j_gene: TRBJ1-2
CDR3aa: CASSLTGFNSPLHF; CDR3nt: TGTGCCAGCAGTTTGACGGGCTTTAATTCACCCCTCCACTTT; len: 14; abundance: few; d_gene: .; v_gene: TRBV28; j_gene: TRBJ1-6
CDR3aa: CASSYSDRSNSPLHF; CDR3nt: TGTGCCAGCAGTTACAGCGACAGATCTAATTCACCCCTCCACTTT; len: 15; abundance: many; d_gene: .; v_gene: TRBV6-2/TRBV6-3; j_gene: TRBJ1-6
CDR3aa: CASSPSRTANYGYTF; CDR3nt: TGCGCCAGCAGCCCCAGCCGGACAGCGAACTATGGCTACACCTTC; len: 15; abundance: few; d_gene: .; v_gene: TRBV4-1; j_gene: TRBJ1-2
CDR3aa: CASSDQSTGNQPQHF; CDR3nt: TGTGCCAGCAGCGACCAGTCAACTGGCAATCAGCCCCAGCATTTT; len: 15; abundance: few; d_gene: .; v_gene: TRBV7-2; j_gene: TRBJ1-5
CDR3aa: CASGQLAVPYEQYF; CDR3nt: TGTGCCAGCGGACAACTAGCGGTGCCCTACGAGCAGTACTTC; len: 14; abundance: .; d_gene: TRBD2; v_gene: TRBV2; j_gene: TRBJ2-7
CDR3aa: CASSPGGALGNEQFF; CDR3nt: TGTGCCAGCAGCCCCGGGGGGGCCTTGGGGAATGAGCAGTTCTTC; len: 15; abundance: few; d_gene: TRBD2; v_gene: TRBV9; j_gene: TRBJ2-1
CDR3aa: CASREGPTGELFF; CDR3nt: TGTGCCAGCAGGGAGGGTCCAACCGGGGAGCTGTTTTTT; len: 13; abundance: few; d_gene: .; v_gene: TRBV6-5; j_gene: TRBJ2-2
CDR3aa: CASSPGTGGGTDTQYF; CDR3nt: TGTGCCAGCAGCCCGGGGACAGGGGGCGGCACAGATACGCAGTATTTT; len: 16; abundance: many; d_gene: TRBD1; v_gene: TRBV4-2; j_gene: TRBJ2-3
CDR3aa: CASSQGEGTGDSPLHF; CDR3nt: TGTGCCAGCAGCCAAGGAGAGGGGACAGGGGACTCACCCCTCCACTTT; len: 16; abundance: many; d_gene: TRBD1; v_gene: TRBV3-1; j_gene: TRBJ1-6
CDR3aa: CASSSGQQETQYF; CDR3nt: TGTGCCAGCAGCTCCGGACAACAAGAGACCCAGTACTTC; len: 13; abundance: many; d_gene: .; v_gene: TRBV7-6; j_gene: TRBJ2-5
CDR3aa: CASSSHIHLLRTGNTIYF; CDR3nt: TGTGCCAGCAGCTCCCACATTCATCTTCTCAGAACTGGAAACACCATATATTTT; len: 18; abundance: .; d_gene: .; v_gene: TRBV7-9; j_gene: TRBJ1-3
CDR3aa: CASSFGGREQYF; CDR3nt: TGTGCCAGCAGTTTCGGCGGCCGCGAGCAGTACTTC; len: 12; abundance: many; d_gene: .; v_gene: TRBV6-2/TRBV6-3; j_gene: TRBJ2-7
CDR3aa: CASSYLAGGPSATQYF; CDR3nt: TGTGCCAGCAGTTACTTAGCGGGGGGGCCAAGTGCCACGCAGTATTTT; len: 16; abundance: few; d_gene: TRBD2; v_gene: TRBV6-5; j_gene: TRBJ2-3
CDR3aa: CANRRDGRTDTQYF; CDR3nt: TGTGCCAACCGCCGGGACGGACGCACAGATACGCAGTATTTT; len: 14; abundance: .; d_gene: .; v_gene: TRBV2; j_gene: TRBJ2-3
CDR3aa: CSARPSGGASYNEQFF; CDR3nt: TGCAGTGCTCGGCCTAGCGGGGGGGCTTCGTACAATGAGCAGTTCTTC; len: 16; abundance: .; d_gene: TRBD2; v_gene: TRBV20-1; j_gene: TRBJ2-1
CDR3aa: CSVEGGLAGASDTQYF; CDR3nt: TGCAGCGTTGAAGGGGGACTAGCGGGGGCTTCGGATACGCAGTATTTT; len: 16; abundance: many; d_gene: TRBD2; v_gene: TRBV29-1; j_gene: TRBJ2-3
CDR3aa: CASSLDPGVYQETQYF; CDR3nt: TGCGCCAGCAGCTTGGACCCGGGGGTGTACCAAGAGACCCAGTACTTC; len: 16; abundance: few; d_gene: .; v_gene: TRBV5-1; j_gene: TRBJ2-5
CDR3aa: CASSRQVRQPQHF; CDR3nt: TGTGCCAGCAGTCGACAGGTCCGTCAGCCCCAGCATTTT; len: 13; abundance: many; d_gene: .; v_gene: TRBV6-5; j_gene: TRBJ1-5
CDR3aa: CASRAQHQETQYF; CDR3nt: TGTGCCAGCAGGGCTCAACACCAAGAGACCCAGTACTTC; len: 13; abundance: many; d_gene: .; v_gene: TRBV13; j_gene: TRBJ2-5
CDR3aa: CASSDLWANGNEQFF; CDR3nt: TGTGCCAGCAGTGACCTATGGGCTAACGGCAATGAGCAGTTCTTC; len: 15; abundance: .; d_gene: .; v_gene: TRBV6-1; j_gene: TRBJ2-1
CDR3aa: CASSDSRGGYGYTF; CDR3nt: TGTGCCAGCAGTGACTCTAGGGGCGGCTATGGCTACACCTTC; len: 14; abundance: .; d_gene: .; v_gene: TRBV6-4; j_gene: TRBJ1-2
CDR3aa: CASSQETGGFYNSPLHF; CDR3nt: TGCGCCAGCAGCCAAGAGACAGGGGGCTTTTATAATTCACCCCTCCACTTT; len: 17; abundance: many; d_gene: TRBD1; v_gene: TRBV4-3; j_gene: TRBJ1-6
CDR3aa: CASSENRRTLSYGYTF; CDR3nt: TGTGCCAGCAGTGAAAACCGACGAACTTTGAGCTATGGCTACACCTTC; len: 16; abundance: .; d_gene: .; v_gene: TRBV2; j_gene: TRBJ1-2
CDR3aa: CASSGDGGTEAFF; CDR3nt: TGTGCCAGCAGTGGAGATGGGGGTACTGAAGCTTTCTTT; len: 13; abundance: few; d_gene: .; v_gene: TRBV2; j_gene: TRBJ1-1
CDR3aa: CASSLGQALYGYTF; CDR3nt: TGTGCCAGCAGCTTGGGGCAGGCACTCTATGGCTACACCTTC; len: 14; abundance: .; d_gene: .; v_gene: TRBV11-1; j_gene: TRBJ1-2
CDR3aa: CASSNRQHNYGYTF; CDR3nt: TGTGCCAGTAGCAACCGACAGCATAACTATGGCTACACCTTC; len: 14; abundance: .; d_gene: .; v_gene: TRBV19; j_gene: TRBJ1-2
CDR3aa: CASRRSTETQYF; CDR3nt: TGTGCCAGCAGACGTTCCACAGAGACCCAGTACTTC; len: 12; abundance: .; d_gene: .; v_gene: TRBV13; j_gene: TRBJ2-5
CDR3aa: CASSLFRTGSSYEQYF; CDR3nt: TGTGCCAGCAGCTTATTTCGGACAGGGAGCTCCTACGAGCAGTACTTC; len: 16; abundance: many; d_gene: TRBD1; v_gene: TRBV7-6; j_gene: TRBJ2-7
CDR3aa: CASSPGFATNEKLFF; CDR3nt: TGTGCCAGCAGCCCCGGATTTGCAACTAATGAAAAACTGTTTTTT; len: 15; abundance: .; d_gene: .; v_gene: TRBV28; j_gene: TRBJ1-4
CDR3aa: CASCNWRVSDPNYGYTF; CDR3nt: TGTGCCAGCTGCAATTGGAGGGTGAGCGACCCTAACTATGGCTACACCTTC; len: 17; abundance: few; d_gene: .; v_gene: TRBV2; j_gene: TRBJ1-2
CDR3aa: CASSQDHQGTRGDTEAFF; CDR3nt: TGTGCCAGCAGCCAAGATCATCAGGGGACGCGGGGGGACACTGAAGCTTTCTTT; len: 18; abundance: few; d_gene: .; v_gene: TRBV4-2; j_gene: TRBJ1-1
CDR3aa: CASSWASGEAYNEQFF; CDR3nt: TGTGCCAGCAGTTGGGCTAGCGGGGAGGCCTACAATGAGCAGTTCTTC; len: 16; abundance: many; d_gene: TRBD2; v_gene: TRBV28; j_gene: TRBJ2-1
CDR3aa: CASSPGQGRDIQYF; CDR3nt: TGCGCCAGCAGCCCCGGACAGGGAAGGGACATTCAGTACTTC; len: 14; abundance: few; d_gene: TRBD1; v_gene: TRBV5-1; j_gene: TRBJ2-4
CDR3aa: CASSGTDKLFF; CDR3nt: TGTGCCAGCAGCGGGACAGATAAGCTGTTTTTT; len: 11; abundance: .; d_gene: TRBD1; v_gene: TRBV2; j_gene: TRBJ2-2
CDR3aa: CASSDSNSNQPQHF; CDR3nt: TGTGCCAGCAGTGATTCGAACAGTAATCAGCCCCAGCATTTT; len: 14; abundance: .; d_gene: .; v_gene: TRBV2; j_gene: TRBJ1-5
CDR3aa: CASSQDWQSEAFF; CDR3nt: TGCGCCAGCAGCCAAGATTGGCAGTCTGAAGCTTTCTTT; len: 13; abundance: many; d_gene: .; v_gene: TRBV4-3; j_gene: TRBJ1-1
CDR3aa: CSAGPASGSTDTQYF; CDR3nt: TGCAGTGCTGGCCCGGCTAGCGGCTCCACAGATACGCAGTATTTT; len: 15; abundance: few; d_gene: TRBD2; v_gene: TRBV20-1; j_gene: TRBJ2-3
CDR3aa: CASRTVIGVDSPLHF; CDR3nt: TGTGCCAGCCGGACAGTTATTGGGGTGGATTCACCCCTCCACTTT; len: 15; abundance: .; d_gene: .; v_gene: TRBV6-2/TRBV6-3; j_gene: TRBJ1-6
CDR3aa: CSAKGPGAADTQYF; CDR3nt: TGCAGTGCTAAGGGCCCAGGGGCGGCAGATACGCAGTATTTT; len: 14; abundance: .; d_gene: .; v_gene: TRBV20-1; j_gene: TRBJ2-3
CDR3aa: CASSYRSVSSTDTQYF; CDR3nt: TGTGCCAGCAGCTATCGTTCGGTTTCATCCACAGATACGCAGTATTTT; len: 16; abundance: .; d_gene: .; v_gene: TRBV7-9; j_gene: TRBJ2-3
CDR3aa: CASSLALEATDTQYF; CDR3nt: TGTGCCAGCAGTTTAGCTCTGGAGGCTACAGATACGCAGTATTTT; len: 15; abundance: many; d_gene: .; v_gene: TRBV12-3/TRBV12-4; j_gene: TRBJ2-3
CDR3aa: CSAREAGGEDTQYF; CDR3nt: TGCAGTGCTAGAGAAGCGGGGGGGGAAGACACGCAGTATTTT; len: 14; abundance: .; d_gene: TRBD2; v_gene: TRBV20-1; j_gene: TRBJ2-3
CDR3aa: CASSFIKGEDTQYF; CDR3nt: TGCGCCAGCAGCTTTATTAAGGGAGAAGATACGCAGTATTTT; len: 14; abundance: many; d_gene: .; v_gene: TRBV5-1; j_gene: TRBJ2-3
CDR3aa: CASSYSKSGGGDTQYF; CDR3nt: TGTGCCAGCAGTTACTCGAAATCTGGGGGGGGAGATACGCAGTATTTT; len: 16; abundance: .; d_gene: TRBD2; v_gene: TRBV6-5; j_gene: TRBJ2-3
CDR3aa: CASSRGQGGEKLFF; CDR3nt: TGTGCCAGCAGCCGCGGACAGGGCGGTGAAAAACTGTTTTTT; len: 14; abundance: .; d_gene: TRBD1; v_gene: TRBV7-9; j_gene: TRBJ1-4